Shown below are 19 T cell receptor beta chains from a single sample sequenced in a study of technical replicates of blood from a handful of donors listed by TCRdb under 2017. The library relied on the immunoSEQ multiplex PCR assay. What TCRdb holds here is the immuneACCESS table cut down to in-frame rearrangements. Part of the clones is not present; checked against another copy, under half of the missing clones reflect an unresolved V gene, and the others are unexplained. For this sample there are tens of thousands of clones; 94% appear just once. The ten largest make up over 0.25% of the sample. Material for sequencing was T cells isolated from PBMCs. These TCRs come from a human donor in good health.

The rearrangement links TRBV29-1 to TRBJ1-2, with 9 bases aligning to TRBD1. This CDR3 region has 14 residues. V lost 3 bases and J lost 4; bases outside the gene matches: 6. Germline lookup yields CDR1 SQVTM and CDR2 ANQGSEA. The CDR3 sequence is CSVDRDRDPYGYTF. The CDR3 coding sequence is TGCAGCGTTGACCGGGACAGGGATCCCTATGGCTACACCTTC.

The V call is TRBV4-1, the J call TRBJ1-5; unclear D gene. Germline values: CDR1 MGHRA, CDR2 YSYEKL. Trimming removed 0 bases from V and 5 bases from J, with 20 bases in between. The length of the CDR3 is 18 residues. Written as DNA, the CDR3 is TGCGCCAGCAGCCAAGATCTCGGGTTCCCCATTTCCTATCAGCCCCAGCATTTT. Its translation is CASSQDLGFPISYQPQHF.

This chain uses TRBV6-6 with TRBJ2-7; D is undetermined. The CDR3 extends over 13 amino acids. V shed 6 bases and J shed 4 bases, with 13 bases lying between them. Germline CDR1 MNHNY, CDR2 SVGAGI (reference sequence). Written as DNA, the CDR3 is TGTGCCAGCAGCCCTACTCCTATGTACGAGCAGTACTTC. Protein product: CASSPTPMYEQYF.

This clone has just one count. The chain uses TRBV7-9 and TRBJ2-6, with 7 nucleotides matching TRBD1. The CDR3 sequence is 16 residues long. Germline trimming cut 5 bases from V and 4 bases from J; bases unmatched to any gene: 8. Germline loops: CDR1 SEHNR, CDR2 FQNEAQ (reference sequence). The CDR3 bases are TGTGCCAGCAGCCCGCTAACAGGGGCCGGGGCCAACGTCCTGACTTTC. The encoded protein is CASSPLTGAGANVLTF.

This clone was counted a single time. The chain recombines TRBV7-3 with TRBJ1-1; D unclear. V was shortened by 4 bases and J by 4 bases, with 19 bases between the two germline ends. Germline V gene sequence: CDR1 SGHTA, CDR2 FQGTGA. The CDR3 sequence is 16 residues long. CDR3 loop: CASSSTYLTEGTEAFF. CDR3 bases: TGTGCCAGCAGCTCAACCTATTTGACCGAGGGCACTGAAGCTTTCTTT.

This clone was seen a single time. This sequence joins TRBV5-1 and TRBJ2-1; 9 bases match TRBD2. The CDR3 totals 14 residues. The trim removed 2 bases at V and 15 bases at J, leaving 12 bases unmatched. Germline CDR1 is SGHRS and CDR2 is YFSETQ. CDR3 in DNA: TGCGCCAGCAGCTTCGTTCCTCAGCGGGAGGAGGGGTTCTTC. It codes for CASSFVPQREEGFF.

This sequence joins TRBV30 and TRBJ1-2; D remains ambiguous. In germline, CDR1 is GTSNPN, CDR2 SVGIG (reference sequence). Trimming removed 4 bases from V and 4 bases from J, with 13 bases in between. The CDR3 is made up of 13 amino acids. The chain's CDR3 is CAWTVHFPYGYTF. The CDR3 DNA reads TGTGCCTGGACGGTGCACTTTCCCTATGGCTACACCTTC.

This rearrangement joins TRBV7-8 to TRBJ2-7, with 9 nucleotides matching TRBD1. The CDR3 is 15 residues long. Losses at the gene ends were 0 bases for V and 2 bases for J; bases not matched to a gene: 2. Germline-derived CDR1 and CDR2 are SGHVS and FQNEAQ. The CDR3 region is CASSLATGGPYEQYF. Written as DNA, the CDR3 is TGTGCCAGCAGCTTAGCAACAGGGGGCCCCTACGAGCAGTACTTC.

V and J are TRBV11-3 and TRBJ2-1, with a possible D match to TRBD1 (6 bases). The CDR3 is made up of 15 amino acids. Trimming removed 6 bases at V and 3 bases at J, with 15 bases between. The germline V gene encodes CDR1 SGHNT and CDR2 YENEEA. This chain's CDR3 is CASSQQGSGYNEQFF. CDR3 DNA sequence: TGTGCCAGCAGTCAACAGGGTTCCGGCTACAATGAGCAGTTCTTC.

The rearrangement joins TRBV28 to TRBJ2-7; tentative D call: TRBD2 (6 bases). Trimming took off 5 bases at V and 6 bases at J, with 20 bases between the two ends. CDR3 length equals 15 residues. From germline, CDR1 is MDHEN and CDR2 SYDVKM. CDR3: CASSRSLGGRPEQYF. The CDR3 nucleotides are TGTGCCAGCAGTCGTTCCCTCGGGGGACGGCCCGAGCAGTACTTC.

This clone occurred once. The chain combines TRBV5-4 with TRBJ2-1; 8 bases align to TRBD2. The CDR3 covers 16 residues. CDR1 is SGHNT and CDR2 is YYREEE in the germline V gene (reference sequence). J was trimmed by 8 bases and V by 4 bases; bases with no gene match: 14. CDR3 DNA: TGTGCCAGCAGCCTCCCCGGGACTAGTGGTTTGCATGAGCAGTTCTTC. Translated, it gives CASSLPGTSGLHEQFF.

The V call is TRBV5-6, the J call TRBJ2-1, with 7 bases fitting TRBD1. The V segment lost 4 bases and the J segment 0 bases; nucleotides outside the gene matches: 7. The CDR3 length is 16 residues. Germline V gene sequence: CDR1 SGHDT, CDR2 YYEEEE. The CDR3 sequence is CASSLLDRDSYNEQFF. CDR3 sequence (DNA): TGTGCCAGCAGCCTTCTAGACAGGGACTCCTACAATGAGCAGTTCTTC.

The chain links TRBV2 to TRBJ1-2; a possible D gene is TRBD1 (5 bases). V lost 0 bases to trimming and J lost 4 bases, with 9 bases between them. Per the germline V gene, CDR1 is SNHLY and CDR2 is FYNNEI. The CDR3 extends over 14 amino acids. This CDR3 is CASSEATRVYGYTF. In DNA form, the CDR3 reads TGTGCCAGCAGTGAAGCAACCAGGGTCTATGGCTACACCTTC.

This clone has just one count. The J gene is TRBJ2-5, the V gene TRBV5-4; 9 bases match TRBD2. V gave up 0 bases and J gave up 4 bases; unmatched junction bases: 4. The CDR3 totals 15 residues. CDR1 and CDR2 (germline): SGHNT, YYREEE (reference sequence). The CDR3 spells CASSLASGVSETQYF. The CDR3 DNA is TGTGCCAGCAGCTTGGCTAGCGGGGTTTCAGAGACCCAGTACTTC. Filled out from reference TRBV5-4 and TRBJ2-5, the complete variable domain reads ETGVTQSPTHLIKTRGQQVTLRCSSQSGHNTVSWYQQALGQGPQFIFQYYREEENGRGNFPPRFSGLQFPNYSSELNVNALELDDSALYLCASSLASGVSETQYFGPGTRLLVL.

This sequence joins TRBV27 and TRBJ1-5; D is uncertain. Germline V lookup: CDR1 MNHEY, CDR2 SMNVEV (reference sequence). This CDR3 region has 15 residues. V was trimmed by 2 bases and J by 0 bases, leaving 8 bases between them. CDR3 in amino acids: CASSLLRNSNQPQHF. In nucleotides, the CDR3 is TGTGCCAGCAGTTTACTCAGAAATAGCAATCAGCCCCAGCATTTT.

This rearrangement joins TRBV10-3 to TRBJ1-1; D unclear. The CDR3 is 13 amino acids. The V end was cut by 7 bases, the J end by 2 bases, with 11 bases between. In germline, CDR1 is ENHRY, CDR2 SYGVKD. The CDR3 bases are TGTGCCATCACGGCAGGTTTCAACACTGAAGCTTTCTTT. Protein sequence: CAITAGFNTEAFF.

This chain joins TRBV5-1 and TRBJ2-3; 14 bases are a match to TRBD2. J gave up 5 bases and V 0 bases, and 5 bases lay outside the gene matches. From germline, CDR1 is SGHRS and CDR2 YFSETQ. There are 17 residues in the CDR3. The CDR3 protein is CASSLGTSGRMVDTQYF. The CDR3 region has the DNA TGCGCCAGCAGCTTGGGGACTAGCGGGAGGATGGTAGATACGCAGTATTTT.

The chain recombines TRBV5-8 with TRBJ2-7; D not resolved. This CDR3 is built from 11 residues. V shed 4 bases and J shed 3 bases, with 5 bases lying between them. CDR1 is SGHTS, CDR2 YDEGEE, per germline. CDR3 DNA sequence: TGTGCCAGCAGCGCACACTACGAGCAGTACTTC. Protein: CASSAHYEQYF.

The gene calls are TRBV14 and TRBJ2-7; 11 bases align to TRBD2. J lost 4 bases, V lost 8 bases, and 4 bases had no gene match. Germline V gene data show CDR1 as SGHDN and CDR2 as FVKESK. This CDR3 comprises 13 residues. The CDR3 DNA reads as TGTGCCAGCCAGGGACTAGCGGAATACGAGCAGTACTTC. It translates to CASQGLAEYEQYF.